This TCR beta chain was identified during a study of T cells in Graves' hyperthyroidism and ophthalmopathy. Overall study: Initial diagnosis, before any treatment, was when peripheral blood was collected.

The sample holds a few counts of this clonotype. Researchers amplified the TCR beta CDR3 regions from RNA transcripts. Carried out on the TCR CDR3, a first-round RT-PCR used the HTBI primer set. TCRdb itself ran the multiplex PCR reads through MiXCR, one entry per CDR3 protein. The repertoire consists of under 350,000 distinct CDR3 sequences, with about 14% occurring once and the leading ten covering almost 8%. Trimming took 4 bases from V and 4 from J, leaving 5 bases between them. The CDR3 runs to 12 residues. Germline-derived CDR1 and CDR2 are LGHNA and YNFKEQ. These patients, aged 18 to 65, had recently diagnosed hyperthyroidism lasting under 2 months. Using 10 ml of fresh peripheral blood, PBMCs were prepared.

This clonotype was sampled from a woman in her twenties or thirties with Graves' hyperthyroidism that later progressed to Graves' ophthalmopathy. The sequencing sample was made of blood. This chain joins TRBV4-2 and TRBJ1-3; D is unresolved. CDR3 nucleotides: TGTGCCAGCAGCCCGAAAGGAAACACCATATATTTT. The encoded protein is CASSPKGNTIYF.